This TCR beta chain was profiled in a study of T cells in Graves' hyperthyroidism and ophthalmopathy. Study as a whole: Sampling of peripheral blood happened at initial diagnosis, prior to any treatment. Overall study results and limits: Blood also held most thyroid clonotypes expanded beyond 0.001.

Lactation, pregnancy, other autoimmune disease or uncontrolled infection led to exclusion of patients. PBMCs were derived from about 9.1 ml fresh peripheral blood. The CDR3 totals 17 residues. The germline V gene encodes CDR1 MNHEY and CDR2 SMNVEV (reference sequence). Trimming shortened V by 0 bases and J by 0 bases, and 14 bases separated the two germline ends. RNA transcripts gave rise to amplified TCR beta CDR3 regions. First-round RT-PCR with HTBI primers amplified the TCR CDR3 region. TCRdb reprocessed the multiplex PCR reads with MiXCR, giving one entry per CDR3 protein. The repertoire holds around 600,000 distinct CDR3 sequences, with about 14% as singletons. This clonotype was counted many times. Its target is unknown.

The source of this sequence is a woman aged 45 to 65 with Graves' ophthalmopathy. Sequences were obtained from blood. The chain joins TRBV27 to TRBJ1-1; the D gene is possibly TRBD1 (5 bases). The chain's CDR3 is CASSLSITGAMNTEAFF. CDR3 DNA: TGTGCCAGCAGTTTATCGATAACCGGGGCGATGAACACTGAAGCTTTCTTT.